The 6 T cell receptor beta chains below all came from one sample that was sequenced in a study of vaccination and CD4 T cells after COVID-19. These receptors have no known antigen. The treatment: roughly 11-day PBMC culture with coronavirus spike peptide pools or control peptides (ViraFEST assay). The study sequenced cultured CD4+ T cell DNA using the Oncomine TCR Beta short-read assay. TCRdb recomputed calls from the PCR reads with MiXCR, one row per CDR3 protein. The table has 9,500 or so distinct CDR3 sequences, 26% seen once. The source was CD4+ T cells from blood, cultured in vitro, collected before SARS-CoV-2 vaccination. These receptors originate from a human donor who received a COVID-19 vaccine.

The chain uses TRBV24-1 and TRBJ2-1, with 9 nucleotides matching TRBD1. Germline V gene lookup returns CDR1 KGHDR and CDR2 SFDVKD. Unmatched junction bases numbered 10, after V lost 3 bases and J lost 2 bases. The CDR3 loop spans 18 amino acids. This chain's CDR3 is CATSDAGEGQGPYNEQFF. Here the CDR3 DNA reads TGTGCCACCAGTGATGCCGGGGAGGGACAGGGCCCCTACAATGAGCAGTTCTTC.

In this sample, this clonotype turned up a few times. The chain links TRBV29-1 to TRBJ1-2; D might be TRBD1 (5 bases). Trimming left V 3 bases short and J 8 bases short, with 7 bases between. CDR1 and CDR2 from the germline V gene are SQVTM and ANQGSEA. This CDR3 spans 10 amino acids. The CDR3 DNA follows: TGCAGCGTTGAGGGGGACGGCTACACCTTC. Protein product: CSVEGDGYTF.

This clonotype appeared once. The chain links TRBV10-3 to TRBJ1-5, with unresolved D. V was pared by 0 bases and J by 5 bases, with 11 bases between. Per the germline V gene, CDR1 is ENHRY and CDR2 is SYGVKD. The CDR3 runs to 15 residues. Written as DNA, the CDR3 is TGTGCCATCAGTGAGTCGAGGCAGTTTTATCAGCCCCAGCATTTT. As protein: CAISESRQFYQPQHF.

Only a few counts were recorded for this clonotype. The chain joins TRBV11-2 to TRBJ1-6; no clear D. This CDR3 has 13 residues. V lost 1 base and J lost 9, with 7 bases in between. Germline CDR1 and CDR2: SGHAT and FQNNGV. The DNA of the CDR3 is TGTGCCAGCAGCTTAGTATCTGTTTCACCCCTCCACTTT. Residues: CASSLVSVSPLHF.

For the CDR3, the DNA is TGTGCCAGCAGTGACCGTCGGACAGGGGGCGCGTCGTATGGCTACACCTTC. Its translation: CASSDRRTGGASYGYTF. The chain combines TRBV25-1 with TRBJ1-2; 11 nucleotides line up with TRBD1. The CDR3 consists of 17 residues. Germline CDR1 MGHDK, CDR2 SYGVNS. V trimming: 3 bases; J trimming: 5 bases; junction bases outside the gene matches: 11.

This clonotype was counted between two and nine times. This chain connects TRBV6-2 or TRBV6-3 to TRBJ2-2; 13 positions match TRBD2. This CDR3 is built from 16 residues. Germline CDR1 and CDR2: MNHEY and SVGEGT. V shed 5 bases, J shed 3 bases, and the junction held 3 bases outside the gene matches. CDR3 nucleotides: TGTGCCAGCAGTGTACTAGCGGGGGGGCACACCGGGGAGCTGTTTTTT. It specifies CASSVLAGGHTGELFF.